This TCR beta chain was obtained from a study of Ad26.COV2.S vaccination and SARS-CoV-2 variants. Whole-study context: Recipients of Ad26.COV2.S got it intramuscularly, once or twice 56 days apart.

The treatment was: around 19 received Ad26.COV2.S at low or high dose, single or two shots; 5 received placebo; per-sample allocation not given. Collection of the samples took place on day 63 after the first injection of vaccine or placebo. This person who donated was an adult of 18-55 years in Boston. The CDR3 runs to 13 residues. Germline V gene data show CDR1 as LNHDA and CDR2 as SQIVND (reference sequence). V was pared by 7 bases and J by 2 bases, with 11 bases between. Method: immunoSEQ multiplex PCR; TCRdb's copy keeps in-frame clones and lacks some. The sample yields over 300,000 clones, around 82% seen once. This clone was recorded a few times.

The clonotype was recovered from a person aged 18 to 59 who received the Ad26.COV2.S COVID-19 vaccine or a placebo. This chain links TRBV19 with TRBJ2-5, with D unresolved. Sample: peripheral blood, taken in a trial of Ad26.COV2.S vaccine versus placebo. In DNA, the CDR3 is TGTGCCAGTAAGGCAGGTCATCAAGAGACCCAGTACTTC. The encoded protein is CASKAGHQETQYF.